A single sample is the source of the 17 T cell receptor beta chains below, sequenced in a study of blood T cells in healthy people across ages. Primed by a sample-barcoded 5' primer and a J-beta primer mix, a second PCR proceeded for 7 to 11 cycles. MiXCR was run by TCRdb on the 5' RACE reads, yielding one entry per CDR3 protein. Of around 1,700,000 distinct CDR3 sequences listed, 28% are singletons. Material for sequencing was blood. The receptors shown here come from a woman younger than 45 in good health.

This clonotype was recorded a few times. The chain joins TRBV21-1 to TRBJ2-1; the table calls TRBD1, which could not be checked here. TRBV21-1 is flagged as a pseudogene. This CDR3 is built from 17 residues. The CDR3 is CASSSLPGDRAYNEQFF. CDR3 in DNA: TGTGCCAGCAGCTCCCTCCCGGGGGACAGGGCCTACAATGAGCAGTTCTTC.

V gene TRBV15 combines with J gene TRBJ2-3, with D uncertain. Germline V gives CDR1 LNHNV, CDR2 YYDKDF (reference sequence). Between the trimmed V and J ends, which lost 2 bases and 2 bases, there was a span of 5 bases. The CDR3 loop spans 13 amino acids. CDR3 sequence: CATSRLYTDTQYF. CDR3 sequence (DNA): TGTGCCACCAGCAGACTCTACACAGATACGCAGTATTTT.

The rearrangement joins TRBV15 to TRBJ1-2; D call uncertain. V lost 1 base and J lost 2, with 8 bases in between. Germline CDR1 is LNHNV and CDR2 is YYDKDF (reference sequence). CDR3 length: 14 amino acids. CDR3 sequence (DNA): TGTGCCACCAGCAGAGTTCCGCTAAACTATGGCTACACCTTC. Protein: CATSRVPLNYGYTF.

The V gene is TRBV7-9, the J gene TRBJ2-4, with D possibly TRBD2 on 5 matching bases. V lost 6 bases, J lost 13 bases, and 16 bases lay in between. The CDR3 consists of 12 residues. CDR1 and CDR2 (germline): SEHNR, FQNEAQ (reference sequence). This CDR3 is CASRGYSEAQYF. Written as DNA, the CDR3 is TGTGCCAGCAGAGGATACTCGGAGGCCCAGTACTTC.

This clonotype has just a few counts. The chain recombines TRBV29-1 with TRBJ2-2, with D possibly matching TRBD1 (5 bases). V lost 7 bases and J 5 bases, leaving 23 bases between the germline ends. The CDR3 runs 16 residues. Germline CDR1 SQVTM, CDR2 ANQGSEA. This CDR3 is CSAVRLGQGETGELFF. In nucleotides, the CDR3 is TGCAGCGCCGTGAGGTTGGGCCAGGGTGAAACCGGGGAGCTGTTTTTT.

The table lists this clonotype with many counts. The chain uses TRBV4-2 and TRBJ2-5; a weak D match, TRBD2 (6 bases). Germline CDR1 LGHNA, CDR2 YNFKEQ. The germline V and J ends were trimmed by 0 bases and 1 base, with 12 bases remaining between them. The CDR3 is 16 residues long. CDR3 bases: TGTGCCAGCAGCCAAGATGTCGGGGGAGTCCAAGAGACCCAGTACTTC. This gives the protein CASSQDVGGVQETQYF.

The chain recombines TRBV20-1 with TRBJ2-4; weak D call: TRBD1 (6 bases). The J call is uncertain, as TRBJ2-7 better fits the DNA end. Germline assignment: CDR1 DFQATT and CDR2 SNEGSKA (reference sequence). This CDR3 comprises 14 residues. The CDR3 nucleotides read TGCAGTGCTAGAGGGCAGGGGATTTTCTACGAGCAGTACTTC. It codes for CSARGQGIFYEQYF.

The sample holds a few counts of this clonotype. V and J are TRBV28 and TRBJ1-5; D is unresolved. This CDR3 is built from 14 residues. V lost 8 bases and J lost 5, with 16 bases in between. Germline loops: CDR1 MDHEN, CDR2 SYDVKM. The CDR3 spells CASGSRPRDQPQHF. The CDR3 DNA sequence: TGTGCCAGCGGATCCCGGCCTCGCGATCAGCCCCAGCATTTT.

This clonotype was seen many times. The CDR3 sequence is CSVESGLAGAGEQFF. Written as DNA, the CDR3 is TGCAGCGTTGAGTCGGGACTAGCGGGAGCGGGGGAGCAGTTCTTC. V gene TRBV29-1 combines with J gene TRBJ2-1; 14 bases match TRBD2. V lost 3 bases and J lost 10; bases outside the gene matches: 8. Germline lookup yields CDR1 SQVTM and CDR2 ANQGSEA. The CDR3 is 15 residues long.

This rearrangement joins TRBV20-1 to TRBJ1-2; D gene uncertain. Trimming shortened V by 1 base and J by 4 bases, and 19 bases separated the two germline ends. Germline lookup yields CDR1 DFQATT and CDR2 SNEGSKA (reference sequence). There are 16 residues in the CDR3. DNA of the CDR3: TGCAGTGCTAGAGTAGTCAGACATCCCTCTGGCTATGGCTACACCTTC. Translated, it gives CSARVVRHPSGYGYTF.

The J gene is TRBJ2-4, the V gene TRBV29-1, with TRBD1 matching 7 bases. Trimming removed 4 bases from V and 9 bases from J; junction bases left unmatched: 12. The V gene's germline CDR1 is SQVTM and CDR2 ANQGSEA. CDR3 length: 14 residues. The CDR3 DNA is TGCAGCGTTGCGAAAAACAGGGGAGTCGGCATTCAGTACTTC. This encodes CSVAKNRGVGIQYF.

This rearrangement joins TRBV7-2 to TRBJ2-7; D perhaps matches TRBD2 (6 bases). The CDR3 contains 16 residues. Germline-derived CDR1 and CDR2 are SGHTA and FQGNSA. V dropped 1 base and J dropped 6 bases, with 19 bases sitting between them. The CDR3 coding sequence is TGTGCCAGCAGCTTAGAGGGAAGCGGGTCGGTGCGCGAGCAGTACTTC. This gives the protein CASSLEGSGSVREQYF. The variable domain in full, with the rest retrieved from reference TRBV7-2 and TRBJ2-7, is GAGVSQSPSNKVTEKGKDVELRCDPISGHTALYWYRQSLGQGLEFLIYFQGNSAPDKSGLPSDRFSAERTGGSVSTLTIQRTQQEDSAVYLCASSLEGSGSVREQYFGPGTRLTVT.

V usage is TRBV28 and J usage is TRBJ2-3; 10 bases fit TRBD2. Germline V gene data show CDR1 as MDHEN and CDR2 as SYDVKM. The V gene end was trimmed by 5 bases and the J gene end by 2 bases; junction bases not matched to a gene: 10. The CDR3 sequence is 17 residues long. In DNA, the CDR3 is TGTGCCAGCAGTCCAGAGGTAGCGGGGGGACACACAGATACGCAGTATTTT. It encodes CASSPEVAGGHTDTQYF.

This clonotype was seen a handful of times. The genes are TRBV5-1 and TRBJ1-1; D not certain. Germline V CDR1 and CDR2: SGHRS, YFSETQ. This CDR3 comprises 13 residues. V was trimmed by 1 base and J by 8 bases, leaving 12 bases between them. Here the CDR3 reads CASSLSLESEAFF. The CDR3 DNA is TGCGCCAGCAGCTTGTCCCTAGAATCCGAAGCTTTCTTT. The full variable domain, its missing parts supplied by reference TRBV5-1 and TRBJ1-1, is KAGVTQTPRYLIKTRGQQVTLSCSPISGHRSVSWYQQTPGQGLQFLFEYFSETQRNKGNFPGRFSGRQFSNSRSEMNVSTLELGDSALYLCASSLSLESEAFFGQGTRLTVV.

The sample holds a few counts of this clonotype. The CDR3 here is CSASGNEKLFF. For the CDR3, the DNA is TGCAGTGCTAGCGGGAATGAAAAACTGTTTTTT. This chain joins TRBV20-1 and TRBJ1-4; D unclear. The CDR3 length is 11 residues. From germline, CDR1 is DFQATT and CDR2 SNEGSKA (reference sequence). Trimming removed 3 bases from V and 5 bases from J, with 4 bases in between.

The V call is TRBV6-2 or TRBV6-3, the J call TRBJ2-4; TRBD1 aligns across 9 bases. Germline V gives CDR1 MNHEY, CDR2 SVGEGT. Unmatched junction bases numbered 21, after V lost 2 bases and J lost 13 bases. CDR3 size: 18 residues. The CDR3 spells CASSYGGRGQGLVNEQYF. The CDR3, as DNA: TGTGCCAGCAGTTACGGGGGGCGAGGACAGGGGTTGGTCAATGAGCAGTACTTC.

This clonotype was observed many times. This sequence joins TRBV7-9 and TRBJ2-1, with TRBD2 identical over 10 bases. Unmatched junction bases numbered 6, after V lost 6 bases and J lost 7 bases. CDR3 length equals 14 residues. CDR1 SEHNR and CDR2 FQNEAQ come from the germline V gene (reference sequence). For the CDR3, the DNA is TGTGCCAGCAGGCCTAGCGGGAGTAGAAATGAGCAGTTCTTC. This translates into CASRPSGSRNEQFF.